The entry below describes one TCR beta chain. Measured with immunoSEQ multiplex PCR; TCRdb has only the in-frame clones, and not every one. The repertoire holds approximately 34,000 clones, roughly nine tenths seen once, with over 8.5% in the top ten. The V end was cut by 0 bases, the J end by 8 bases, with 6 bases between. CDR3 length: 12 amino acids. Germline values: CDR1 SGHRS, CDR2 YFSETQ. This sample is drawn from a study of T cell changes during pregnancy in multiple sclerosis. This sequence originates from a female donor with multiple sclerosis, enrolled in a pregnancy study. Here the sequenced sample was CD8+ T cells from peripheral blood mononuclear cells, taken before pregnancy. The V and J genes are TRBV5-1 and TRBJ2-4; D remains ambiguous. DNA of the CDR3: TGCGCCAGCAGCTTGGGGGCTGACATTCAGTACTTC. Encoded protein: CASSLGADIQYF.